This TCR beta chain was identified during a study of Ad26.COV2.S vaccination and SARS-CoV-2 variants. The CDR3 runs to 14 residues. Trimming stripped 2 bases from V and 2 bases from J, with 7 bases between. Germline V lookup: CDR1 SGHRS, CDR2 YFSETQ. Treatment of the sample: some 20 received Ad26.COV2.S at low or high dose, single or two shots; 5 received placebo; per-sample allocation not given. Sampling was performed 63 days after the first vaccine or placebo injection. Profiling relied on immunoSEQ multiplex PCR, and the TCRdb table lists in-frame clones only, not all of them. The sample contains about 420,000 clones, roughly 90% of which appear only once.

Sample: peripheral blood, taken in a trial of Ad26.COV2.S vaccine versus placebo. The TCR sequence derives from a person aged 18-60 years who received the Ad26.COV2.S COVID-19 vaccine or a placebo. The chain recombines TRBV5-1 with TRBJ2-2; unclear D gene. The DNA of the CDR3 is TGCGCCAGCAGCTTTGAGGTCAACACCGGGGAGCTGTTTTTT. It translates to CASSFEVNTGELFF.